The 12 T cell receptor beta chains below all came from one sample that was sequenced in a study of cytomegalovirus exposure and HLA in healthy donors. PCR primers comprised 60 Vbeta and 13 Jbeta primers. Assay: immunoSEQ multiplex PCR; the TCRdb copy retains only in-frame clones and omits some. The table records around 65,000 clones, approximately 72% of them present only once. The sequenced sample consisted of PBMCs. The receptors were gathered from a woman aged 25 to 45 in good health and CMV-seropositive.

This clone was counted once. The rearrangement joins TRBV5-1 to TRBJ2-5; 7 nucleotides line up with TRBD2. J was trimmed by 4 bases and V by 3 bases; bases with no gene match: 3. This CDR3 comprises 13 residues. CDR1 is SGHRS, CDR2 YFSETQ, per germline. The CDR3 protein is CASSSGGGETQYF. The CDR3, as DNA: TGCGCCAGCAGCTCGGGCGGGGGAGAGACCCAGTACTTC.

The chain carries TRBV4-3 and TRBJ2-5; unclear D gene. The CDR3 contains 13 residues. V was cut by 2 bases and J by 4 bases, with 8 bases left in between. Germline CDR1 and CDR2: LGHNA and YSLEER. CDR3 sequence: CASSQSVRETQYF. The CDR3 coding sequence is TGCGCCAGCAGCCAATCTGTGCGAGAGACCCAGTACTTC.

The chain links TRBV7-8 to TRBJ2-2; weak D call: TRBD2 (5 bases). V was clipped by 2 bases and J by 1 base, with 11 bases between them. The CDR3 runs to 16 residues. CDR1 and CDR2 from the germline V gene are SGHVS and FQNEAQ. The CDR3 region has the DNA TGTGCCAGCAGCTTAAGACGGGGTCGGAACACCGGGGAGCTGTTTTTT. It yields the protein CASSLRRGRNTGELFF.

The rearrangement links TRBV28 to TRBJ1-1; D not resolved. Germline loops: CDR1 MDHEN, CDR2 SYDVKM. The CDR3 is made up of 15 amino acids. V was trimmed by 2 bases and J by 1 base, leaving 11 bases between them. CDR3 coding DNA: TGTGCCAGCAGTTTAAGAAGTCTAACGAACACTGAAGCTTTCTTT. Its translation: CASSLRSLTNTEAFF.

This chain uses TRBV6-5 with TRBJ1-2, with 7 bases fitting TRBD1. Germline V gives CDR1 MNHEY, CDR2 SVGAGI. The V and J ends lost 6 bases and 5 bases, in that order; junction bases with no gene match: 6. The CDR3 consists of 13 residues. This chain's CDR3 is CASRQTGAYGYTF. Here the CDR3 DNA reads TGTGCCAGCAGGCAAACAGGGGCTTATGGCTACACCTTC.

The chain joins TRBV11-2 to TRBJ2-7; a possible D gene is TRBD2 (6 bases). V was pared by 7 bases and J by 6 bases, with 13 bases between. The CDR3 length is 12 residues. Germline CDR1 and CDR2: SGHAT and FQNNGV. DNA of the CDR3: TGTGCCAGCATCGGCCTCGGGAGCGAGCAGTACTTC. The encoded protein is CASIGLGSEQYF.

The rearrangement uses TRBV28 and TRBJ2-1; 9 nucleotides match TRBD1. V lost 3 bases and J lost 9; bases outside the gene matches: 6. Germline loops: CDR1 MDHEN, CDR2 SYDVKM. This CDR3 has 14 residues. In DNA, the CDR3 is TGTGCCAGCAGTTTCGGACAGGGGTGGGGTGAGCAGTTCTTC. Its translation is CASSFGQGWGEQFF.

In its sample, this clone was seen a few times. The chain employs TRBV28 and TRBJ1-5; tentatively, D is TRBD1 (5 bases). Trimming took 5 bases from V and 4 from J, leaving 18 bases between them. The CDR3 length is 16 residues. CDR1 and CDR2 from the germline V gene are MDHEN and SYDVKM. CDR3 bases: TGTGCCAGCAGTAGACCGGGACGGGGGGTGAATCAGCCCCAGCATTTT. It encodes CASSRPGRGVNQPQHF.

The DNA of the CDR3 is TGTGCCAGCACCCAGGTAGCGGGACCCTACGAGCAGTACTTC. Protein sequence: CASTQVAGPYEQYF. This chain connects TRBV7-2 to TRBJ2-7, with 8 bases matching TRBD2. The germline CDR1 and CDR2 sequences are SGHTA and FQGNSA. This CDR3 spans 14 amino acids. The V and J ends lost 7 bases and 2 bases, in that order; junction bases with no gene match: 7.

The CDR3 DNA is TGCAGTCTAATCTCCTACGAGCAGTACTTC. Amino acid sequence: CSLISYEQYF. V usage is TRBV20-1 and J usage is TRBJ2-7; D is uncertain. The V end lost 8 bases, the J end lost 0 bases, and 5 bases lay between the germline ends. Germline V gene lookup returns CDR1 DFQATT and CDR2 SNEGSKA (reference sequence). This CDR3 spans 10 amino acids.

There are a few counts of this clone. The chain links TRBV2 to TRBJ1-2, with TRBD1 matching over 12 bases. CDR1 and CDR2 (germline): SNHLY, FYNNEI. The length of the CDR3 is 15 residues. Losses at the gene ends were 7 bases for V and 4 bases for J; bases not matched to a gene: 7. The CDR3 loop reads CASNWDRGHLYGYTF. For the CDR3, the DNA is TGTGCCAGCAATTGGGACAGGGGGCATCTCTATGGCTACACCTTC.

V and J are TRBV5-4 and TRBJ1-2, with D perhaps TRBD1 (5 bases). CDR3 length equals 14 residues. The germline CDR1 and CDR2 sequences are SGHNT and YYREEE (reference sequence). V was cut by 1 base and J by 4 bases, with 11 bases left in between. The DNA of the CDR3 is TGTGCCAGCAGCTTGACAGGAATTCCCTATGGCTACACCTTC. This gives the protein CASSLTGIPYGYTF.